Listed below are T cell receptor beta chains from one sample, sequenced in a study of OX40 agonist ivuxolimab in advanced cancers. Clones were read by immunoSEQ multiplex PCR, and TCRdb kept only the in-frame ones, dropping some. Among under 20,000 clones, about 82% were seen once, and the ten largest hold over 20%. This specimen was CD4+ or CD8+ T cells sorted from blood, taken in a trial of the OX40 agonist ivuxolimab. The receptors come from an adult with an advanced solid tumor such as melanoma, head and neck, liver or kidney cancer. CDR3s include the opening cysteine and the closing phenylalanine or tryptophan. The D gene is left open where the match is weak. The size entry is marked missing in some rows and otherwise reads once, few, many or a size class.

J gene: TRBJ2-3; clone size: .; V gene: TRBV10-2; D gene: .; CDR3 protein: CASSEGTQYF; CDR3 DNA: TGCGCCAGCAGTGAAGGGACGCAGTATTTT
J gene: TRBJ1-5; clone size: .; V gene: TRBV28; D gene: TRBD1; CDR3 protein: CASSLIQGHQPQHF; CDR3 DNA: TGTGCCAGCAGTTTGATACAGGGGCATCAGCCCCAGCATTTT
J gene: TRBJ2-1; clone size: .; V gene: TRBV10-3; D gene: TRBD2; CDR3 protein: CAISGGGLVSYNEQFF; CDR3 DNA: TGTGCCATCAGTGGCGGAGGACTAGTATCCTACAATGAGCAGTTCTTC
J gene: TRBJ2-5; clone size: .; V gene: TRBV6-1; D gene: .; CDR3 protein: CASSPRGHQETQYF; CDR3 DNA: TGTGCCAGCAGCCCCCGGGGTCACCAAGAGACCCAGTACTTC
J gene: TRBJ2-7; clone size: .; V gene: TRBV19; D gene: .; CDR3 protein: CASSPGLAAYEQYF; CDR3 DNA: TGTGCCAGTAGTCCGGGCCTCGCGGCCTACGAGCAGTACTTC
J gene: TRBJ2-1; clone size: .; V gene: TRBV6-1; D gene: .; CDR3 protein: CASSVPGHFLNEQFF; CDR3 DNA: TGTGCCAGCAGTGTTCCGGGACATTTCCTCAATGAGCAGTTCTTC
J gene: TRBJ2-7; clone size: .; V gene: TRBV28; D gene: .; CDR3 protein: CASSFSYEQYF; CDR3 DNA: TGTGCCAGCAGTTTCTCCTACGAGCAGTACTTC
J gene: TRBJ1-5; clone size: .; V gene: TRBV19; D gene: TRBD1; CDR3 protein: CASRRRGRNQPQHF; CDR3 DNA: TGTGCCAGCCGTCGCAGGGGGCGGAATCAGCCCCAGCATTTT
J gene: TRBJ2-1; clone size: few; V gene: TRBV29-1; D gene: TRBD2; CDR3 protein: CSLRPPERGDQGEQFF; CDR3 DNA: TGCAGCCTCCGGCCTCCCGAGCGGGGGGACCAGGGTGAGCAGTTCTTC
J gene: TRBJ1-5; clone size: .; V gene: TRBV29-1; D gene: .; CDR3 protein: CSVESNVAGTGQPQHF; CDR3 DNA: TGCAGCGTTGAATCCAACGTTGCAGGAACTGGTCAGCCCCAGCATTTT
J gene: TRBJ2-3; clone size: once; V gene: TRBV15; D gene: .; CDR3 protein: CATSRDLGADTQYF; CDR3 DNA: TGTGCCACCAGCAGAGATCTGGGGGCAGATACGCAGTATTTT
J gene: TRBJ2-1; clone size: .; V gene: TRBV29-1; D gene: TRBD1; CDR3 protein: CSVGTGRYNEQFF; CDR3 DNA: TGCAGCGTTGGGACAGGACGCTACAATGAGCAGTTCTTC
J gene: TRBJ2-7; clone size: .; V gene: TRBV27; D gene: .; CDR3 protein: CASSFSGATYEQYF; CDR3 DNA: TGTGCCAGCAGTTTTTCTGGCGCAACCTACGAGCAGTACTTC
J gene: TRBJ2-7; clone size: .; V gene: TRBV6-5; D gene: .; CDR3 protein: CASSEGIRDEQYF; CDR3 DNA: TGTGCCAGCAGTGAGGGGATACGCGACGAGCAGTACTTC
J gene: TRBJ2-5; clone size: .; V gene: TRBV7-9; D gene: .; CDR3 protein: CASSDRQDVQETQYF; CDR3 DNA: TGTGCCAGCAGCGACAGACAGGACGTCCAAGAGACCCAGTACTTC
J gene: TRBJ2-5; clone size: once; V gene: TRBV19; D gene: TRBD1; CDR3 protein: CASSTSLTGAETQYF; CDR3 DNA: TGTGCCAGTAGTACCTCTCTGACAGGGGCAGAGACCCAGTACTTC
J gene: TRBJ2-7; clone size: .; V gene: TRBV28; D gene: .; CDR3 protein: CASSSPVGIEFPYEQYF; CDR3 DNA: TGTGCCAGCAGTTCTCCGGTAGGGATCGAATTCCCCTACGAGCAGTACTTC
J gene: TRBJ1-1; clone size: .; V gene: TRBV9; D gene: .; CDR3 protein: CASSSLGGTEAFF; CDR3 DNA: TGTGCCAGCAGCTCCTTAGGTGGGACTGAAGCTTTCTTT
J gene: TRBJ1-1; clone size: once; V gene: TRBV27; D gene: .; CDR3 protein: CANHVRMNTEAFF; CDR3 DNA: TGTGCCAACCACGTCCGGATGAACACTGAAGCTTTCTTT
J gene: TRBJ2-4; clone size: .; V gene: TRBV27; D gene: TRBD2; CDR3 protein: CASGTSGGAKNIQYF; CDR3 DNA: TGTGCCAGCGGAACTAGCGGGGGGGCCAAAAACATTCAGTACTTC
J gene: TRBJ2-7; clone size: .; V gene: TRBV19; D gene: .; CDR3 protein: CASSIVFSYEQYF; CDR3 DNA: TGTGCCAGTAGTATTGTGTTTTCCTACGAGCAGTACTTC
J gene: TRBJ2-7; clone size: .; V gene: TRBV7-8; D gene: TRBD1; CDR3 protein: CASSLTGGQAVFSSYEQYF; CDR3 DNA: TGTGCCAGCAGCCTCACTGGGGGACAGGCCGTCTTTAGCTCCTACGAGCAGTACTTC
J gene: TRBJ2-7; clone size: .; V gene: TRBV6-1; D gene: .; CDR3 protein: CASSEDYASYEQYF; CDR3 DNA: TGTGCCAGCAGTGAAGATTACGCCTCCTACGAGCAGTACTTC
J gene: TRBJ2-7; clone size: .; V gene: TRBV4-3; D gene: .; CDR3 protein: CASSHRSGPYEQYF; CDR3 DNA: TGCGCCAGCAGCCACAGGAGCGGGCCCTACGAGCAGTACTTC